Listed here are 6 T cell receptor beta chains from one sample, sequenced in a study of blood T cell repertoires in COVID-19. Sequencing was performed with immunoSEQ multiplex PCR; in TCRdb, only in-frame clones are kept and a portion is missing. The sample carries 190,000 or so clones, about 85% recorded once. The sample taken for sequencing was PBMCs or T cells enriched from blood (not recorded which). The receptor source for this set is a woman in her 30s who had recovered from COVID-19.

The V call is TRBV5-1, the J call TRBJ2-5, with a tentative D call TRBD2 (5 bases). Germline-derived CDR1 and CDR2 are SGHRS and YFSETQ. The CDR3 consists of 14 residues. The V end lost 0 bases, the J end lost 4 bases, and 10 bases lay between the germline ends. CDR3 protein: CASSLDSSLETQYF. CDR3 sequence (DNA): TGCGCCAGCAGCTTGGATTCTAGCCTAGAGACCCAGTACTTC.

This clone has just a few counts. This chain links TRBV9 with TRBJ2-7; maybe TRBD2 (5 bases). From germline, CDR1 is SGDLS and CDR2 YYNGEE. The CDR3 totals 13 residues. V shed 0 bases and J shed 6 bases, with 10 bases lying between them. CDR3 loop: CASSVAQAGEQYF. The CDR3 bases are TGTGCCAGCAGCGTAGCTCAGGCGGGCGAGCAGTACTTC.

The J gene is TRBJ1-1, the V gene TRBV11-2; D gene ambiguous. The CDR3 runs to 15 residues. The V end lost 1 base, the J end lost 3 bases, and 12 bases lay between the germline ends. The germline V gene encodes CDR1 SGHAT and CDR2 FQNNGV. The DNA for the CDR3 is TGTGCCAGCAGCTTAGTTCGGGGTTTTGACACTGAAGCTTTCTTT. Translation: CASSLVRGFDTEAFF.

The gene calls are TRBV19 and TRBJ2-1, with a possible D match to TRBD2 (6 bases). Trimming left V 4 bases short and J 2 bases short, with 15 bases between. This CDR3 comprises 16 residues. The V gene's germline CDR1 is LNHDA and CDR2 SQIVND (reference sequence). The CDR3 nucleotides are TGTGCCAGTAGTACTCCAGCCCGGGGGACCTACAATGAGCAGTTCTTC. Its translation: CASSTPARGTYNEQFF.

The CDR3 nucleotides are TGCAGCGTTGAGGGGGTAGGCAGGGGAGTCACAGATACGCAGTATTTT. Its translation: CSVEGVGRGVTDTQYF. This rearrangement joins TRBV29-1 to TRBJ2-3, with a weak D call TRBD1 (6 bases). V dropped 3 bases and J dropped 2 bases, with 18 bases sitting between them. Germline-derived CDR1 and CDR2 are SQVTM and ANQGSEA. The CDR3 covers 16 residues.

This rearrangement joins TRBV13 to TRBJ2-1, with TRBD2 as a possible D gene (5 bases). The germline gives CDR1 PRHDT, CDR2 FYEKMQ (reference sequence). Trimming shortened V by 2 bases and J by 4 bases, and 6 bases separated the two germline ends. The CDR3 is 13 amino acids. CDR3 amino acids: CASSLLAYNEQFF. The CDR3 coding sequence is TGTGCCAGCAGCTTACTAGCTTACAATGAGCAGTTCTTC.